This T cell receptor (beta chain) was retrieved from a study of blood T cell repertoires in COVID-19. Original methodology: Reference gene primers were amplified, and this amplification served to estimate nucleated cell counts. Assay: immunoSEQ multiplex PCR; the TCRdb copy retains only in-frame clones and omits some. V, J and clone size are those of that table, while D and trimming were read from the DNA. The sample yields about 240,000 clones, around 89% seen once. Cohort placement rested on clinical history that participants reported themselves. Trimming took 0 bases from V and 0 from J, leaving 8 bases between them. Per germline, CDR1 SGHRS and CDR2 YFSETQ. There are 15 residues in the CDR3.

The sample comprised PBMCs or T cells enriched from blood (not recorded which). The TCR comes from a woman aged 30 to 39 who had recovered from COVID-19. This chain uses TRBV5-1 with TRBJ2-3; D is perhaps TRBD1 (6 bases). The CDR3 coding sequence is TGCGCCAGCAGCTTGGTAGGGGGTAGCACAGATACGCAGTATTTT. Its translation: CASSLVGGSTDTQYF.